This TCR beta chain emerged from a study of identical twins. A universal primer site came from template switching; cDNA carried unique molecular identifiers. TCRdb reprocessed the 5' RACE reads via MiXCR and lists one record per CDR3 protein. The sample records fewer than 500,000 distinct CDR3 sequences, approximately 14% being singletons. As concerns this clonotype: Its cognate antigen is unknown.

Germline-derived CDR1 and CDR2 are SGHTA and FQGNSA. The V end lost 1 base, the J end lost 2 bases, and 13 bases lay between the germline ends. The CDR3 has 16 residues. Findings and caveats of the study: Among monozygotic twins, out-of-frame TCR alpha sharing exceeded what models predicted. In cord blood, abundant beta clonotypes had fewer insertions; memory showed no trend.

The same sample was also studied in work on yellow fever vaccine responses in identical twins.

Sequencing was carried out using CD4+ T cells sorted from blood. The clonotype was recovered from a woman aged 18-29 years in good health. The J gene is TRBJ2-3, the V gene TRBV7-2; unclear D gene. This CDR3 is CASSLGPWAATDTQYF. As DNA, the CDR3 is TGTGCCAGCAGCTTAGGGCCCTGGGCAGCCACAGATACGCAGTATTTT.